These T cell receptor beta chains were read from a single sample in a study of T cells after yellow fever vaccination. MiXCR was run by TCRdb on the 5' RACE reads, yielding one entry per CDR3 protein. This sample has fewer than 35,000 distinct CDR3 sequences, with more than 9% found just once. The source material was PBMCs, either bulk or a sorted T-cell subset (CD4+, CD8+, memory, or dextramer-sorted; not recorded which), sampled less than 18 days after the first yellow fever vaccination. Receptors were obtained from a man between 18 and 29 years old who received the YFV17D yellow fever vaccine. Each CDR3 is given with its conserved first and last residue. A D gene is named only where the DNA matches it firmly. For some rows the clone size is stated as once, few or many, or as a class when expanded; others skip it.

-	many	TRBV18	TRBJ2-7	CASSPGALYEQYF
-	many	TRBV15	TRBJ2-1	CATSIQSSYNEQFF
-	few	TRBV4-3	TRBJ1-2	CASSQDLWVGGYTF
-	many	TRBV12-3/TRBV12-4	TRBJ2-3	CASSSGDPQYF
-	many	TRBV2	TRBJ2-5	CASRLSEETQYF
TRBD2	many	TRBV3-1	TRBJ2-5	CASSLGGWTSGREQETQYF
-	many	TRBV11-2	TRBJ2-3	CASSFSDSSTDTQYF
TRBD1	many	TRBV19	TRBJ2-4	CASSMVQGVNIQYF
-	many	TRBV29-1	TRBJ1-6	CSVARQADSPLHF
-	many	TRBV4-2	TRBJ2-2	CASSRQGPGANTGELFF
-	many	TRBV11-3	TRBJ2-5	CASSSGPQETQYF
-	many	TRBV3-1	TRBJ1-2	CASSQQGSYGYTF
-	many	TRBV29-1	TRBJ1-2	CSVEGTLDGYTF
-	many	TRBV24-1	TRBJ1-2	CATSGRTYNYGYTF
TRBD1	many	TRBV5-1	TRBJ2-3	CASRQGGVTDTQYF
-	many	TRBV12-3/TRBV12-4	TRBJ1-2	CASSHRELYYGYTF
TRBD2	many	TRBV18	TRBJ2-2	CASSLASGTNTGELFF
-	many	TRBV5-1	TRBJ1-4	CATSKGGIDEKLFF
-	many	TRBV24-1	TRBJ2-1	CATSDSGTERVEQFF
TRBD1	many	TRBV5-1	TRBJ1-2	CASSLEGAVINYGYTF
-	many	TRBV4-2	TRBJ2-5	CASSQSPEETQYF
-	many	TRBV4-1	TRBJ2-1	CASSIRAGGLSYNEQFF
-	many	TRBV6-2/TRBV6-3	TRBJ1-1	CASTQLGVEAFF
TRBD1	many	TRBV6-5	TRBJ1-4	CASSSTGVLEKLFF
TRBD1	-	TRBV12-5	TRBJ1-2	CASGLGQVYGYTF
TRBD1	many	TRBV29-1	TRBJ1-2	CSVGRDRRYTF
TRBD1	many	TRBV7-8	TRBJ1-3	CASSWGQGPMYF
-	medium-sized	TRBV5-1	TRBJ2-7	CASRDGAYEQYF
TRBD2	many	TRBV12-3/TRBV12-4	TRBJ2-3	CASSLTSGEGNTQYF
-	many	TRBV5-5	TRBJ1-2	CASSLTYRASAYGYTF
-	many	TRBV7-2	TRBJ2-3	CASSFGPGGAADTQYF
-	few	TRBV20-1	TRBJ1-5	CSAREGETGNQPQHF